This T cell receptor beta chain was sequenced during a study of cytomegalovirus exposure and HLA in healthy donors. Trimming cost V 3 bases and J 4 bases; bases outside gene matches: 1. CDR3 length equals 14 residues. The germline V gene encodes CDR1 ENHRY and CDR2 SYGVKD. About this clone itself: The antigen remains undetermined.

Primers included in the PCR were 60 Vbeta and 13 Jbeta primers. TCRdb's copy holds only in-frame clones and misses some; the assay was immunoSEQ multiplex PCR. Of some 120,000 clones listed, roughly four fifths are singletons. Study-level points and caveats: A later analysis associated 15,000 to 20,000 TCR beta sequences with HLA alleles at a 0.05 false discovery rate. The classifier reportedly diagnosed cytomegalovirus status with high sensitivity and specificity. When analyzed later, a missense DCLRE1C variant was found to be linked to TCR beta V- and J-gene trimming.

The clonotype originates from a man aged 30 to 39 in good health and CMV-seronegative. The sample consisted of PBMCs. This chain joins TRBV10-3 and TRBJ2-7, with TRBD2 matching over 12 bases. CDR3 coding DNA: TGTGCCATCAGTGAACTAGCGGGGGGATACGAGCAGTACTTC. This encodes CAISELAGGYEQYF.